Presented here are 8 T cell receptor beta chains from one specimen sequenced in a study of cytomegalovirus exposure and HLA in healthy donors. The PCR contained 60 Vbeta and 13 Jbeta primers. The table came from immunoSEQ multiplex PCR; TCRdb's copy has only in-frame clones and leaves some out. The table has roughly 93,000 clones, roughly 75% seen once. The sequenced sample consisted of PBMCs. These receptors all come from a man aged 25 to 45 in good health and CMV-seronegative.

The V call is TRBV4-2, the J call TRBJ1-3, with 7 bases lining up with TRBD1. The junction had 16 bases not matched to a gene; V was cut back by 4 bases and J by 4 bases. Germline V CDR1 and CDR2: LGHNA, YNFKEQ. There are 18 residues in the CDR3. DNA of the CDR3: TGTGCCAGCAGCCCCAATTTACTGACAGGGCGTCGAGGAAACACCATATATTTT. Translating gives CASSPNLLTGRRGNTIYF.

The chain carries TRBV5-4 and TRBJ1-2, with a possible D match to TRBD1 (6 bases). The CDR3 spans 15 residues. Germline V gene sequence: CDR1 SGHNT, CDR2 YYREEE (reference sequence). Trimming took off 4 bases at V and 0 bases at J, with 13 bases between the two ends. This CDR3 is CASSMQGKTNYGYTF. In DNA, the CDR3 is TGTGCCAGCAGCATGCAGGGGAAAACTAACTATGGCTACACCTTC.

The chain couples TRBV30 to TRBJ1-2, with TRBD1 matching over 9 bases. V lost 1 base and J lost 6; bases outside the gene matches: 12. This CDR3 contains 16 residues. Germline V gene data show CDR1 as GTSNPN and CDR2 as SVGIG (reference sequence). The CDR3 bases are TGTGCCTGGAGTGAAATCGGAGGACAGGGGAACAATGGCTACACCTTC. Its translation: CAWSEIGGQGNNGYTF.

This clone was observed a single time. The gene calls are TRBV2 and TRBJ2-1; the match to TRBD1 covers 8 bases. Unmatched junction bases numbered 9, after V lost 6 bases and J lost 8 bases. CDR1 and CDR2 from the germline V gene are SNHLY and FYNNEI. The CDR3 covers 14 residues. CDR3 in DNA: TGTGCCAGCAGCAGGGGGCGTTGGATCGATGAGCAGTTCTTC. It specifies CASSRGRWIDEQFF.

The chain carries TRBV7-2 and TRBJ2-7; TRBD2 matches 14 bases. The V gene's germline CDR1 is SGHTA and CDR2 FQGNSA. The CDR3 sequence is 17 residues long. V was clipped by 4 bases and J by 4 bases; unmatched bases: 9. The CDR3 loop is CASSSPGLAGEQYEQYF. CDR3 bases: TGTGCCAGCAGCTCGCCGGGACTAGCGGGAGAGCAGTACGAGCAGTACTTC.

The chain joins TRBV29-1 to TRBJ2-1; 12 bases align to TRBD1. CDR1 and CDR2 (germline): SQVTM, ANQGSEA. CDR3 length equals 14 residues. J was trimmed by 8 bases and V by 2 bases; bases with no gene match: 4. The CDR3: CSVESGQGAHEQFF. The CDR3 nucleotides are TGCAGCGTTGAATCGGGACAGGGGGCACATGAGCAGTTCTTC.

The rearrangement uses TRBV9 and TRBJ1-2, with a possible D match to TRBD1 (5 bases). CDR1 and CDR2 (germline): SGDLS, YYNGEE. The V end was cut by 3 bases, the J end by 14 bases, with 26 bases between. The CDR3 extends over 15 amino acids. The CDR3 sequence: CASSARASGPLIGTF. In DNA, the CDR3 is TGTGCCAGCAGCGCACGGGCATCAGGGCCCCTCATTGGAACCTTC.

V and J are TRBV5-1 and TRBJ2-1; 12 bases fit TRBD2. Germline CDR1 reads SGHRS; CDR2 reads YFSETQ. The CDR3 spans 16 residues. The V segment lost 5 bases and the J segment 5 bases; nucleotides outside the gene matches: 8. CDR3 in amino acids: CASSSRTSGAHNEQFF. The CDR3 region has the DNA TGCGCCAGCAGTTCTAGGACTAGCGGGGCACACAATGAGCAGTTCTTC.